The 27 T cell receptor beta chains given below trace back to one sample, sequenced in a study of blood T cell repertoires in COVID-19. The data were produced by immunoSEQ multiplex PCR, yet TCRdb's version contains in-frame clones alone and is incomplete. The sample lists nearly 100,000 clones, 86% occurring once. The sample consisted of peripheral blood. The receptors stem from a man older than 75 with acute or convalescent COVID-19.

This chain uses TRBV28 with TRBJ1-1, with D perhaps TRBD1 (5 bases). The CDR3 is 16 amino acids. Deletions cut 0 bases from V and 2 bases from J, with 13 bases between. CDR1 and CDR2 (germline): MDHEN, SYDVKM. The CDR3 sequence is CASSLWGGVGNTEAFF. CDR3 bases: TGTGCCAGCAGTTTATGGGGGGGAGTTGGAAACACTGAAGCTTTCTTT.

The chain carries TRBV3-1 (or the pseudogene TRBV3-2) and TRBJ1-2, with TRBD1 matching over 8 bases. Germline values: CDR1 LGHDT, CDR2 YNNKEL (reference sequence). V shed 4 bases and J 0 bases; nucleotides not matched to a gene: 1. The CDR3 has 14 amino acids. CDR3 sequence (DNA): TGTGCCAGCAGCCGGGACAGGACTAACTATGGCTACACCTTC. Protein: CASSRDRTNYGYTF.

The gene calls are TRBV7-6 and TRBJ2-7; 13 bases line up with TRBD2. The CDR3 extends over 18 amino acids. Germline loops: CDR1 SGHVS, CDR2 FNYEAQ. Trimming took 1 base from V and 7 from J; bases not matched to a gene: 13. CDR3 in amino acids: CASSLGGGLAGTPGEQYF. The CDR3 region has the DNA TGTGCCAGCAGCTTAGGAGGGGGACTAGCGGGAACACCGGGGGAGCAGTACTTC.

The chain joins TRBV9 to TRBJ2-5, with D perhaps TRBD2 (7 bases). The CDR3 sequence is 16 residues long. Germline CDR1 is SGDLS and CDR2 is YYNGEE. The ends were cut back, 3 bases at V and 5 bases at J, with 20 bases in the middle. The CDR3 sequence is CASSATGGGIGETQYF. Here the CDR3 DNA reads TGTGCCAGCAGCGCCACGGGGGGCGGCATAGGGGAGACCCAGTACTTC.

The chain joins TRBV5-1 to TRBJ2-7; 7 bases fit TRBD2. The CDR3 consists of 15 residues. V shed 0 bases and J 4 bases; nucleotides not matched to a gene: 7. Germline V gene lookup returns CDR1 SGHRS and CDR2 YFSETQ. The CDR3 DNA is TGCGCCAGCAGCTTGGATAGCGGGTCCGAATACGAGCAGTACTTC. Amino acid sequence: CASSLDSGSEYEQYF.

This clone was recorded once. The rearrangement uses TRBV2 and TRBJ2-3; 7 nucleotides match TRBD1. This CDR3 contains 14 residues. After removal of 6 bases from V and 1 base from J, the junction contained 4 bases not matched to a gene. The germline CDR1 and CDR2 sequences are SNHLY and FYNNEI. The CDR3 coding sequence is TGTGCCAGCAGGACAGGGTTTGGCACAGATACGCAGTATTTT. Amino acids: CASRTGFGTDTQYF.

The CDR3 spells CASSLDTRGGEKLFF. CDR3 coding DNA: TGTGCCAGCAGCTTAGATACAAGGGGAGGTGAAAAACTGTTTTTT. The chain is built from TRBV7-9 and TRBJ1-4; D might be TRBD1 (5 bases). Per the germline V gene, CDR1 is SEHNR and CDR2 is FQNEAQ (reference sequence). There are 15 residues in the CDR3. Trimming removed 1 base from V and 7 bases from J, with 13 bases in between.

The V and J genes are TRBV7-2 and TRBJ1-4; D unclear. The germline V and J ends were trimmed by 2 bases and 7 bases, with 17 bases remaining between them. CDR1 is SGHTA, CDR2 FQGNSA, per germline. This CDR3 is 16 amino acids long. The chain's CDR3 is CASSLNGEPWGEKLFF. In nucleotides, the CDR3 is TGTGCCAGCAGCTTAAATGGGGAGCCGTGGGGTGAAAAACTGTTTTTT.

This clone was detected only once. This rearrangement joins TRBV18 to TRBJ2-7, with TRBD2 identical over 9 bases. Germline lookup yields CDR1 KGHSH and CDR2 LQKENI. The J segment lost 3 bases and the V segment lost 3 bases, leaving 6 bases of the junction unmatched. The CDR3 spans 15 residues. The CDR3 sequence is CASSPSGGINYEQYF. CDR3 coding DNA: TGTGCCAGCTCACCTAGCGGGGGTATAAACTACGAGCAGTACTTC.

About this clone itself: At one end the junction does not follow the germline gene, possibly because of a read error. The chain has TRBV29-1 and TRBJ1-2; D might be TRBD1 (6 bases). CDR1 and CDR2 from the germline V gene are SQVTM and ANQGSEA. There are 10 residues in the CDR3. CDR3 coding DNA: TGCAGCGTTCTCCCGGACAGCGGAGGCTTC. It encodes CSVLPDSGGF.

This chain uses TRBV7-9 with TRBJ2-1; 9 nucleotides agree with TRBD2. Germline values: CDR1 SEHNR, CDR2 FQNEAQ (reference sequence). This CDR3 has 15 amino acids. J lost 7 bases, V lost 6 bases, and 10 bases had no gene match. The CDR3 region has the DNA TGTGCCAGCAGAGGTTTGGCGGGAGGGGGAAATGAGCAGTTCTTC. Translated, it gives CASRGLAGGGNEQFF. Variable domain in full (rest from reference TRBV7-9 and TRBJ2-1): DTGVSQNPRHKITKRGQNVTFRCDPISEHNRLYWYRQTLGQGPEFLTYFQNEAQLEKSRLLSDRFSAERPKGSFSTLEIQRTEQGDSAMYLCASRGLAGGGNEQFFGPGTRLTVL.

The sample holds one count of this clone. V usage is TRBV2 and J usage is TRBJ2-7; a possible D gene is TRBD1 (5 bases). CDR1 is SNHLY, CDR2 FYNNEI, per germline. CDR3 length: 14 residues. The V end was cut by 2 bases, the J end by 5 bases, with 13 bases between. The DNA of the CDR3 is TGTGCCAGCAGTGAAAGGTCAGGGATACACGAGCAGTACTTC. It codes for CASSERSGIHEQYF.

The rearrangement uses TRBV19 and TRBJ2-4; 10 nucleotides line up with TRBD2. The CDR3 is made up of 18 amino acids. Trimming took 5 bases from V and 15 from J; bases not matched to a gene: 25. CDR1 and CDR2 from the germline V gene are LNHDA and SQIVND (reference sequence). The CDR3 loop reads CASSAGGQPITSGESTYF. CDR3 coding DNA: TGTGCCAGTAGTGCCGGTGGACAGCCGATAACTAGCGGGGAGTCAACGTACTTC.

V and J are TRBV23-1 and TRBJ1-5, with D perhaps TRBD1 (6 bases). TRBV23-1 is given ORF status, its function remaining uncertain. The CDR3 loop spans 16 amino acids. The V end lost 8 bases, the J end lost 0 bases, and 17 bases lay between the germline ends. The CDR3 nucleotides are TGCGCCAGCTTATATTACAGGGAGGGTAGCAATCAGCCCCAGCATTTT. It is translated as CASLYYREGSNQPQHF.

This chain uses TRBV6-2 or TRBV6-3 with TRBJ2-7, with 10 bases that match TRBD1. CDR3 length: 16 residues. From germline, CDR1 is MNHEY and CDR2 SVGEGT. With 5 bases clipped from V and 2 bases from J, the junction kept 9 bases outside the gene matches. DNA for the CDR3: TGTGCCAGCAGTCAAGTCCGGGACAGGGGAACCTACGAGCAGTACTTC. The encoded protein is CASSQVRDRGTYEQYF.

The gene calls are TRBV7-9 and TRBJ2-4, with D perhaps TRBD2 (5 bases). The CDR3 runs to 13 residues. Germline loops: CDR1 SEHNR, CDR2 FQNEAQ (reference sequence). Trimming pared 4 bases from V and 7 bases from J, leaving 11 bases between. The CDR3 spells CASSYGVLNIQYF. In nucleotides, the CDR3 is TGTGCCAGCAGCTACGGGGTCCTTAACATTCAGTACTTC.

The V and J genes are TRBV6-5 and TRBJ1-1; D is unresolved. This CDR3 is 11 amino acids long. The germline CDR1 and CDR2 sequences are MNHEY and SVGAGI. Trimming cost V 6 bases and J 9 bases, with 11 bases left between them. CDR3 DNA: TGTGCCAGCAGGAACCCTATTAAAGCTTTCTTT. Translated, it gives CASRNPIKAFF.

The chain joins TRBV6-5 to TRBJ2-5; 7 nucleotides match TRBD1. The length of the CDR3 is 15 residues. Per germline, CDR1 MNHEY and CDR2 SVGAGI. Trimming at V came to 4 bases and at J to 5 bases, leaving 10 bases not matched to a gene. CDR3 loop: CASSSPRDSSETQYF. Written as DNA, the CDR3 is TGTGCCAGCAGTTCCCCCCGGGACAGCTCGGAGACCCAGTACTTC.

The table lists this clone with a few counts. This CDR3 is CATGDRLAGELFF. CDR3 nucleotides: TGTGCCACCGGGGACAGGCTCGCCGGGGAGCTGTTTTTT. The chain uses TRBV24-1 and TRBJ2-2; 8 bases line up with TRBD1. The germline gives CDR1 KGHDR, CDR2 SFDVKD. The CDR3 loop spans 13 amino acids. Unmatched junction bases numbered 5, after V lost 9 bases and J lost 6 bases.

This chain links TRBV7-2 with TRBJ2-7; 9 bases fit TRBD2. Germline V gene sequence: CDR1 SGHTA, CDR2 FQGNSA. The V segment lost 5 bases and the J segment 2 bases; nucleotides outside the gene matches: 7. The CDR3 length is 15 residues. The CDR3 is CASSEGSGRPYEQYF. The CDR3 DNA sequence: TGTGCCAGCAGCGAGGGGAGCGGGAGGCCCTACGAGCAGTACTTC. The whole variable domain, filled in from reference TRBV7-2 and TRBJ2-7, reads GAGVSQSPSNKVTEKGKDVELRCDPISGHTALYWYRQSLGQGLEFLIYFQGNSAPDKSGLPSDRFSAERTGGSVSTLTIQRTQQEDSAVYLCASSEGSGRPYEQYFGPGTRLTVT.

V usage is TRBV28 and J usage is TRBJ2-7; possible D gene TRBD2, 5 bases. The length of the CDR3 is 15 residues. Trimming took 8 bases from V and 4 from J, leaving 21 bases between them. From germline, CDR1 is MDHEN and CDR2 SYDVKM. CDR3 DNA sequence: TGTGCCAGCTTTGGTATAGGACGGGAAAGTTACGAGCAGTACTTC. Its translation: CASFGIGRESYEQYF.

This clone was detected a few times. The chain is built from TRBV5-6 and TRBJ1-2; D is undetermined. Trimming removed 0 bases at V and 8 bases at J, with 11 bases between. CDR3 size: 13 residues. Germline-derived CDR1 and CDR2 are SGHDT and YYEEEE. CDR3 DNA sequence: TGTGCCAGCAGCTTGGTTTCCGGGAGAGGCTACACCTTC. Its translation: CASSLVSGRGYTF.

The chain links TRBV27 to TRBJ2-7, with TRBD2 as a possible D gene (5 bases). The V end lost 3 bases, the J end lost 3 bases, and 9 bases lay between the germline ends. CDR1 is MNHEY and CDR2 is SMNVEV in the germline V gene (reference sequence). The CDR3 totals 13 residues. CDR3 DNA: TGTGCCAGCAGTTTGAGGAGCGGCTACGAGCAGTACTTC. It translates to CASSLRSGYEQYF.

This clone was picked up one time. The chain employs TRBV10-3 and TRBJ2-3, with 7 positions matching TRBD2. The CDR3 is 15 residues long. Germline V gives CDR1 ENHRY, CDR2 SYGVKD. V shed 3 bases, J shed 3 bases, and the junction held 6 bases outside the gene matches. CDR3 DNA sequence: TGTGCCATCAGTGATGGGCTAGCGGAGACAGATACGCAGTATTTT. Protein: CAISDGLAETDTQYF.

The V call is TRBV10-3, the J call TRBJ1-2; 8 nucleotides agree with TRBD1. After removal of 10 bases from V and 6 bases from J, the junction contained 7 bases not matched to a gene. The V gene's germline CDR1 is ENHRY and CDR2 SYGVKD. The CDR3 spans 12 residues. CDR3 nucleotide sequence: TGTGCCACAGCAGACAGGGGAGATGGCTACACCTTC. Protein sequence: CATADRGDGYTF.

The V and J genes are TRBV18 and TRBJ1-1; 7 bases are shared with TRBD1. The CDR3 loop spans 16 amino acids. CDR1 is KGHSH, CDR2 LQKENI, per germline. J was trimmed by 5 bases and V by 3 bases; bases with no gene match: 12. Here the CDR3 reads CASSPSWAGGMTEAFF. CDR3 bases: TGTGCCAGCTCACCGAGCTGGGCAGGGGGAATGACTGAAGCTTTCTTT.

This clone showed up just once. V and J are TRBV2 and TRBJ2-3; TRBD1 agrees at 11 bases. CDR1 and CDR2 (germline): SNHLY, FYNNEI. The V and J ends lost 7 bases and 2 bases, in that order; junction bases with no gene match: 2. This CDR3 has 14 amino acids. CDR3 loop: CASKDRGHTDTQYF. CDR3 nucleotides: TGTGCCAGCAAGGACAGGGGGCACACAGATACGCAGTATTTT.